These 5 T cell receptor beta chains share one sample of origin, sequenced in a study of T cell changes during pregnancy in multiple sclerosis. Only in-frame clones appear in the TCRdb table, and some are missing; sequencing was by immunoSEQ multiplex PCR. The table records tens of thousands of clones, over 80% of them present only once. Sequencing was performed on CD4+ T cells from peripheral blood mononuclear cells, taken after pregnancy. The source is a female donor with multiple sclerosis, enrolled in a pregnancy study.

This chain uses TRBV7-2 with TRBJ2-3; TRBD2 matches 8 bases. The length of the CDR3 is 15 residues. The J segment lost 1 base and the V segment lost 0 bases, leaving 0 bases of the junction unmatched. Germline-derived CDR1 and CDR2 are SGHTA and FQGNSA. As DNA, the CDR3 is TGTGCCAGCAGCTTAGCTAGCGGGGGCACAGATACGCAGTATTTT. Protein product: CASSLASGGTDTQYF.

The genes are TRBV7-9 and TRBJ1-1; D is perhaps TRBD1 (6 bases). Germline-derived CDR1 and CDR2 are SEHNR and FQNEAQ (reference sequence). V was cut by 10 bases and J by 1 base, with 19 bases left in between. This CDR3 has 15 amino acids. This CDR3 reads CATKPRDTSNTEAFF. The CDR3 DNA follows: TGTGCCACCAAGCCCCGGGACACCTCGAACACTGAAGCTTTCTTT.

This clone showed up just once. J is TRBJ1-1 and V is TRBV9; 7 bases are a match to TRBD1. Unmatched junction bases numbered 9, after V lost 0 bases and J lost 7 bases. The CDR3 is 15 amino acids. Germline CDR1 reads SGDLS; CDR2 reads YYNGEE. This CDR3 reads CASSVGAGGTSEAFF. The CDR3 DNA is TGTGCCAGCAGCGTAGGAGCAGGGGGAACGAGTGAAGCTTTCTTT. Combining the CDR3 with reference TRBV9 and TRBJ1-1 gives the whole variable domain DSGVTQTPKHLITATGQRVTLRCSPRSGDLSVYWYQQSLDQGLQFLIQYYNGEERAKGNILERFSAQQFPDLHSELNLSSLELGDSALYFCASSVGAGGTSEAFFGQGTRLTVV.

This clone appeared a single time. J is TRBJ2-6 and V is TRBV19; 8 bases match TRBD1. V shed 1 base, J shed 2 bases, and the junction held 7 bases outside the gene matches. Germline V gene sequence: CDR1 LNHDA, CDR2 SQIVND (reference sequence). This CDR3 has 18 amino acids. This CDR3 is CASSIGAGGAPGANVLTF. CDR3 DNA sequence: TGTGCCAGTAGTATAGGGGCAGGGGGCGCCCCTGGGGCCAACGTCCTGACTTTC. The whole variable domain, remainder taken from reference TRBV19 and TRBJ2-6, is DGGITQSPKYLFRKEGQNVTLSCEQNLNHDAMYWYRQDPGQGLRLIYYSQIVNDFQKGDIAEGYSVSREKKESFPLTVTSAQKNPTAFYLCASSIGAGGAPGANVLTFGAGSRLTVL.

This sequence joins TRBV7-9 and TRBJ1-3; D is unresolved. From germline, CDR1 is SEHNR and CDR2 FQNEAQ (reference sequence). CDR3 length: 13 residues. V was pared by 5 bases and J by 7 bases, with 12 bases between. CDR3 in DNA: TGTGCCAGCAGCAAAGAGGCGGGGAACACCATATATTTT. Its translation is CASSKEAGNTIYF. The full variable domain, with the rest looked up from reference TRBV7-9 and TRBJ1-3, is DTGVSQNPRHKITKRGQNVTFRCDPISEHNRLYWYRQTLGQGPEFLTYFQNEAQLEKSRLLSDRFSAERPKGSFSTLEIQRTEQGDSAMYLCASSKEAGNTIYFGEGSWLTVV.